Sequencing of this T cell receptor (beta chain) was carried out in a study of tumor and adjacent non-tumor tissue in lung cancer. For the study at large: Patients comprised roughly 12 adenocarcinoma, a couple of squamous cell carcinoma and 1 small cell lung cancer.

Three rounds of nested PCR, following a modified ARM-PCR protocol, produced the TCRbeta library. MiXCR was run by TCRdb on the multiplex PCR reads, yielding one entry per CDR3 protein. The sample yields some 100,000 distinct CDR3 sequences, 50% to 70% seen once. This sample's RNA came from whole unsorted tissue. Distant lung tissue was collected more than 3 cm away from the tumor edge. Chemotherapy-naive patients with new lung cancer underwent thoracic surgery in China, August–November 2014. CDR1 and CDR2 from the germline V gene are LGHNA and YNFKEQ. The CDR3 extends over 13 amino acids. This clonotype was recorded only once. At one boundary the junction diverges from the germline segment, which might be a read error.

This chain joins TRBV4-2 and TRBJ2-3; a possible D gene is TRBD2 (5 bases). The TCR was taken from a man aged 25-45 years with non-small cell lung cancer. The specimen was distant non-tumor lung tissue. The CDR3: CGSRSLVSDAQYF. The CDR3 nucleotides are TGTGGCAGCAGGTCACTAGTCTCAGATGCGCAGTATTTT.